This T cell receptor (beta chain) was identified during a study of CD4 T cells in relation to SARS-CoV-2 and coronaviruses. Study-wide context: ViraFEST: approximately nine-day antigen culture of PBMCs, then TCR beta CDR3 sequencing. Overall study findings and caveats: SARS-CoV-2-driven expansion was significantly weaker in crossreactive than monoreactive clones. Each donor contributed either pre-pandemic or post-infection samples, not both.

Unexposed donor CD4+ T cells date from about 2011-2018, before the COVID-19 pandemic. Isolation of CD4+ T cells took place after less than 11 days in culture. Fresh IL-2 medium replaced half the medium on days 3 and 7. Assay used: immunoSEQ multiplex PCR; TCRdb lists only in-frame clones, some missing. The repertoire holds some 25,000 clones, with around three quarters as singletons. This clone has just one count. What it binds is not known. Germline-derived CDR1 and CDR2 are SQVTM and ANQGSEA. The CDR3 totals 15 residues. Germline trimming cut 4 bases from V and 4 bases from J; bases unmatched to any gene: 8.

The sequencing input was CD4+ T cells from PBMCs, cultured in vitro. The sequence derives from a human donor in good health. The chain joins TRBV29-1 to TRBJ2-3; 10 nucleotides line up with TRBD1. CDR3 protein: CSVAPPGQGSDTQYF. The CDR3 bases are TGCAGCGTTGCGCCCCCGGGACAGGGGTCAGATACGCAGTATTTT.